This T cell receptor beta chain was identified during a study of OX40 agonist ivuxolimab in advanced cancers. Sequencing was performed with immunoSEQ multiplex PCR; in TCRdb, only in-frame clones are kept and a portion is missing. The table has approximately 50,000 clones, roughly 82% seen once. Germline lookup yields CDR1 ENHRY and CDR2 SYGVKD. The J segment lost 0 bases and the V segment lost 6 bases, leaving 6 bases of the junction unmatched. This CDR3 is built from 16 residues. The genes are TRBV10-3 and TRBJ1-5, with 9 nucleotides matching TRBD1. This TCR was sampled from an adult with an advanced solid tumor such as melanoma, head and neck, liver or kidney cancer. Sequenced here: CD4+ or CD8+ T cells sorted from blood, sampled in a trial of the OX40 agonist ivuxolimab. The CDR3 coding sequence is TGTGCCATCAGAGATGACAGGGGGAATAGCAATCAGCCCCAGCATTTT. Protein sequence: CAIRDDRGNSNQPQHF.